Presented here are 28 T cell receptor beta chains from one specimen sequenced in a study of response to subunit inactivated influenza vaccine (dated by TCRdb to 2016 to 2019). The library came from RT-PCR. Sequencing took place on an Illumina HiSeq 2500. TCRdb reran the public reads through fastp at Q25 and MiXCR, keeping productive beta chains. Identical CDR3 protein sequences are pooled into one entry, listed with their most common genes and DNA. The sample has about 700,000 distinct CDR3 sequences on record, over 11% of them singletons. The top ten clones comprise approximately 7% of the sample. The sequences come from PBMCs from blood, collected 14 to 15 days before vaccination. These receptors were taken from a middle-aged man who received an inactivated influenza vaccine. Donor details come from another sample of the same person, matched by shared clones.

The table lists this clonotype with a few counts. V gene TRBV3-1 combines with J gene TRBJ2-3; TRBD2 matches at 12 bases. The length of the CDR3 is 19 residues. With 2 bases clipped from V and 0 bases from J, the junction kept 9 bases outside the gene matches. Germline-derived CDR1 and CDR2 are LGHDT and YNNKEL (reference sequence). In DNA form, the CDR3 reads TGTGCCAGCAGCCAAACCGCTAGCGGGGGGGGATTTAGCACAGATACGCAGTATTTT. This translates into CASSQTASGGGFSTDTQYF.

The chain uses TRBV5-1 and TRBJ1-1, with D perhaps TRBD1 (5 bases). There are 15 residues in the CDR3. Germline V gene sequence: CDR1 SGHRS, CDR2 YFSETQ. Trimming removed 2 bases at V and 2 bases at J, with 13 bases between. The CDR3, as DNA: TGCGCCAGCAGCTTCATTTCCGGGACCAACACTGAAGCTTTCTTT. Its translation: CASSFISGTNTEAFF.

This chain links TRBV20-1 with TRBJ2-5; D may correspond to TRBD1 or TRBD2 (5 bases each). This CDR3 contains 14 residues. Germline V lookup: CDR1 DFQATT, CDR2 SNEGSKA (reference sequence). Trimming cost V 5 bases and J 4 bases, with 17 bases left between them. CDR3 sequence reads: CSACRDGRGETQYF. CDR3 DNA: TGCAGTGCTTGCCGGGACGGCCGGGGAGAGACCCAGTACTTC.

This clonotype has at least ten counts. The chain combines TRBV11-2 with TRBJ1-4; D not certain. V lost 6 bases, J lost 10 bases, and 21 bases lay in between. Looked up from germline, CDR1 is SGHAT and CDR2 is FQNNGV. The CDR3 is 15 residues long. CDR3 sequence (DNA): TGTGCCAGCAGTTCACCTCGGACCACCGGAAGAAAACTGTTTTTT. Translated, it gives CASSSPRTTGRKLFF.

This clonotype came up many times. The V call is TRBV12-3 or TRBV12-4, the J call TRBJ2-1, with a tentative D call TRBD1 (6 bases). Trimming removed 6 bases at V and 12 bases at J, with 27 bases between. There are 16 residues in the CDR3. For the CDR3, the DNA is TGTGCCAGCAGCCCCAGACAGGCGGTTGTTAATGAGCCGCAGTTCTTC. This encodes CASSPRQAVVNEPQFF.

V gene TRBV7-8 combines with J gene TRBJ2-5; D is undetermined. Germline-derived CDR1 and CDR2 are SGHVS and FQNEAQ. The CDR3 totals 13 residues. V lost 4 bases, J lost 4 bases, and 10 bases lay in between. Here the CDR3 DNA reads TGTGCCAGCAGCTCGCCGGATGCAGAGACCCAGTACTTC. Protein: CASSSPDAETQYF.

The chain couples TRBV7-2 to TRBJ2-1, with 8 bases that match TRBD1. In germline, CDR1 is SGHTA, CDR2 FQGNSA. This CDR3 has 15 amino acids. V shed 5 bases, J shed 3 bases, and the junction held 6 bases outside the gene matches. The CDR3 sequence is CASSLDRGDYNEQFF. CDR3 in DNA: TGTGCCAGCAGCCTAGACAGGGGCGACTACAATGAGCAGTTCTTC.

This clonotype has ten or more counts. The chain is built from TRBV20-1 and TRBJ2-7; the D gene could be TRBD1 or TRBD2 (5 bases each). This CDR3 spans 16 amino acids. Per germline, CDR1 DFQATT and CDR2 SNEGSKA (reference sequence). Trimming took off 2 bases at V and 3 bases at J, with 20 bases between the two ends. CDR3: CSARPLPGTIDYEQYF. DNA for the CDR3: TGCAGTGCTAGACCTCTTCCCGGGACGATAGACTACGAGCAGTACTTC.

The chain employs TRBV29-1 and TRBJ2-7; 7 bases agree with TRBD1. The V segment lost 0 bases and the J segment 3 bases; nucleotides outside the gene matches: 8. There are 15 residues in the CDR3. In germline, CDR1 is SQVTM, CDR2 ANQGSEA. CDR3 nucleotides: TGCAGCGTTGAAGATCCGGGACAGAGTTACTACGAGCAGTACTTC. Amino acid sequence: CSVEDPGQSYYEQYF.

This clonotype was found a few times. The chain couples TRBV4-3 to TRBJ2-1, with 12 bases aligning to TRBD2. Looked up from germline, CDR1 is LGHNA and CDR2 is YSLEER. The V and J ends lost 3 bases and 4 bases, in that order; junction bases with no gene match: 7. This CDR3 region has 17 residues. CDR3 sequence (DNA): TGCGCCAGCAGCCAGGACCAACTAGCGGGAGGATACAATGAGCAGTTCTTC. Translating gives CASSQDQLAGGYNEQFF.

The table lists this clonotype with a few counts. The chain uses TRBV6-5 and TRBJ2-7; 8 nucleotides match TRBD2. CDR3 length: 14 residues. V trimming: 3 bases; J trimming: 3 bases; junction bases outside the gene matches: 4. Germline V gene data show CDR1 as MNHEY and CDR2 as SVGAGI. CDR3 protein: CASSYFSGSYEQYF. The CDR3 DNA is TGTGCCAGCAGTTATTTCAGCGGGAGCTACGAGCAGTACTTC.

The chain uses TRBV11-2 and TRBJ2-7; TRBD1 is a possible D gene (5 bases). Trimming removed 6 bases from V and 2 bases from J, with 17 bases in between. This CDR3 comprises 15 residues. CDR1 is SGHAT and CDR2 is FQNNGV in the germline V gene. The CDR3 reads CASRSPRQSPYEQYF. CDR3 sequence (DNA): TGTGCCAGCAGATCACCCCGACAGAGTCCCTACGAGCAGTACTTC. Full variable domain (remainder filled in from reference TRBV11-2 and TRBJ2-7): EAGVAQSPRYKIIEKRQSVAFWCNPISGHATLYWYQQILGQGPKLLIQFQNNGVVDDSQLPKDRFSAERLKGVDSTLKIQPAKLEDSAVYLCASRSPRQSPYEQYFGPGTRLTVT.

In its sample, this clonotype was seen a few times. The chain employs TRBV6-1 and TRBJ1-1; 7 positions agree with TRBD1. The CDR3 is 15 amino acids. V was pared by 5 bases and J by 3 bases, with 9 bases of the junction left unmatched. The V gene's germline CDR1 is MNHNS and CDR2 SASEGT. The chain's CDR3 is CASSQHRQGDTEAFF. The CDR3, as DNA: TGTGCCAGCAGTCAACACCGACAGGGAGACACTGAAGCTTTCTTT.

The rearrangement uses TRBV7-9 and TRBJ2-7, with 8 bases fitting TRBD1. The CDR3 loop spans 14 amino acids. Germline V gene sequence: CDR1 SEHNR, CDR2 FQNEAQ (reference sequence). V lost 4 bases to trimming and J lost 6 bases; unmatched junction nucleotides: 8. The CDR3 loop reads CASSSWDRQAEQYF. CDR3 DNA sequence: TGTGCCAGCAGCTCATGGGACAGGCAAGCCGAGCAGTACTTC. Full variable domain (rest looked up from reference TRBV7-9 and TRBJ2-7): DTGVSQNPRHKITKRGQNVTFRCDPISEHNRLYWYRQTLGQGPEFLTYFQNEAQLEKSRLLSDRFSAERPKGSFSTLEIQRTEQGDSAMYLCASSSWDRQAEQYFGPGTRLTVT.

The rearrangement uses TRBV7-9 and TRBJ2-1; 11 bases are shared with TRBD2. This CDR3 has 16 residues. From germline, CDR1 is SEHNR and CDR2 FQNEAQ (reference sequence). The junction had 8 bases not matched to a gene; V was cut back by 1 base and J by 9 bases. The CDR3 sequence: CASSLEFSGGAGEQFF. The CDR3 nucleotides read TGTGCCAGCAGCTTAGAATTTAGCGGGGGGGCCGGTGAGCAGTTCTTC.

This clonotype was observed a few times. The chain carries TRBV28 and TRBJ2-1; D is possibly TRBD2 (6 bases). Germline values: CDR1 MDHEN, CDR2 SYDVKM. CDR3 length: 15 amino acids. Trimming cost V 5 bases and J 3 bases, with 14 bases left between them. The CDR3 sequence is CASSTPGRGYNEQFF. The CDR3 nucleotides read TGTGCCAGCAGTACTCCAGGGCGGGGCTACAATGAGCAGTTCTTC.

The chain joins TRBV7-6 to TRBJ2-1, with 10 bases matching TRBD2. The CDR3 contains 17 residues. Trimming at V came to 4 bases and at J to 0 bases, leaving 6 bases not matched to a gene. CDR1 is SGHVS, CDR2 FNYEAQ, per germline. In nucleotides, the CDR3 is TGTGCCAGCAGCTCCCGGCTAGCGGGGGACTCCTACAATGAGCAGTTCTTC. Residues: CASSSRLAGDSYNEQFF.

This clonotype was seen many times. This chain links TRBV10-3 with TRBJ2-2, with TRBD2 matching 13 bases. This CDR3 is built from 15 residues. Germline lookup yields CDR1 ENHRY and CDR2 SYGVKD. V lost 4 bases, J lost 6 bases, and 2 bases stayed unmatched. The CDR3 loop is CAISGLAGGPGELFF. The CDR3 DNA reads as TGTGCCATCAGTGGACTAGCGGGGGGACCCGGGGAGCTGTTTTTT.

The chain carries TRBV20-1 and TRBJ2-1; 9 bases are shared with TRBD2. The V and J ends lost 6 bases and 10 bases, in that order; junction bases with no gene match: 13. The length of the CDR3 is 14 residues. Germline CDR1 and CDR2: DFQATT and SNEGSKA (reference sequence). This CDR3 reads CSAGAGGALREQFF. Here the CDR3 DNA reads TGCAGTGCGGGGGCGGGGGGGGCACTTCGCGAGCAGTTCTTC.

V gene TRBV28 combines with J gene TRBJ2-5; 7 nucleotides align to TRBD2. The CDR3 is 20 residues long. CDR1 and CDR2 (germline): MDHEN, SYDVKM. V gave up 3 bases and J gave up 1 base; unmatched junction bases: 20. CDR3 protein: CASSFPLLASERMGQETQYF. The CDR3 DNA sequence: TGTGCCAGCAGTTTCCCCCTACTAGCGTCGGAAAGAATGGGCCAAGAGACCCAGTACTTC. The entire variable domain, with the rest obtained from reference TRBV28 and TRBJ2-5, is as follows: DVKVTQSSRYLVKRTGEKVFLECVQDMDHENMFWYRQDPGLGLRLIYFSYDVKMKEKGDIPEGYSVSREKKERFSLILESASTNQTSMYLCASSFPLLASERMGQETQYFGPGTRLLVL.

This clonotype appeared a few times. The V and J genes are TRBV5-1 and TRBJ1-6; the D gene is possibly TRBD1 (6 bases). The CDR3 totals 14 residues. V lost 2 bases and J 7 bases, leaving 10 bases between the germline ends. Germline V gene data show CDR1 as SGHRS and CDR2 as YFSETQ. The CDR3 here is CASSFEQGNSPLHF. The CDR3 DNA is TGCGCCAGCAGCTTCGAACAGGGCAATTCACCCCTCCACTTT.

The chain carries TRBV6-6 and TRBJ2-3, with D maybe TRBD2 (6 bases). Germline loops: CDR1 MNHNY, CDR2 SVGAGI (reference sequence). V shed 5 bases and J shed 6 bases, with 12 bases lying between them. The CDR3 extends over 13 amino acids. The CDR3 region has the DNA TGTGCCAGCAGTCTCATAGCGGTGGATACGCAGTATTTT. Protein sequence: CASSLIAVDTQYF.

The chain recombines TRBV6-1 with TRBJ2-5, with D perhaps TRBD1 (6 bases). Germline values: CDR1 MNHNS, CDR2 SASEGT. The CDR3 has 17 amino acids. Deletions cut 4 bases from V and 2 bases from J, with 20 bases between. CDR3 sequence (DNA): TGTGCCAGCAGTGCAGGGGCCGTACCCTATCAACAAGAGACCCAGTACTTC. Protein sequence: CASSAGAVPYQQETQYF.

The V call is TRBV7-2, the J call TRBJ2-2, with a tentative D call TRBD1 (5 bases). The V end was cut by 5 bases, the J end by 10 bases, with 14 bases between. The CDR3 is 13 amino acids. The V gene's germline CDR1 is SGHTA and CDR2 FQGNSA. The CDR3 reads CASSPRRREELFF. In nucleotides, the CDR3 is TGTGCCAGCAGCCCCCGCCGCAGGGAGGAGCTGTTTTTT. The variable domain in full, with the rest retrieved from reference TRBV7-2 and TRBJ2-2, is GAGVSQSPSNKVTEKGKDVELRCDPISGHTALYWYRQSLGQGLEFLIYFQGNSAPDKSGLPSDRFSAERTGGSVSTLTIQRTQQEDSAVYLCASSPRRREELFFGEGSRLTVL.

This clonotype was counted ten times or more. This chain joins TRBV20-1 and TRBJ2-7; unclear D gene. There are 13 residues in the CDR3. Trimming shortened V by 3 bases and J by 2 bases, and 11 bases separated the two germline ends. Per the germline V gene, CDR1 is DFQATT and CDR2 is SNEGSKA (reference sequence). CDR3 sequence: CSASGIKTYEQYF. The CDR3, as DNA: TGCAGTGCTAGCGGTATAAAAACCTACGAGCAGTACTTC.

This clonotype was observed a few times. V usage is TRBV4-1 and J usage is TRBJ1-2; D unresolved. Germline assignment: CDR1 MGHRA and CDR2 YSYEKL. This CDR3 has 16 residues. The V gene lost 0 bases and the J gene lost 1 base, with 12 bases spanning the gap. The CDR3 here is CASSQDWHGINYGYTF. The CDR3, as DNA: TGCGCCAGCAGCCAAGATTGGCACGGGATTAACTATGGCTACACCTTC.

The table lists this clonotype with a few counts. This chain uses TRBV3-1 with TRBJ2-4; D perhaps matches TRBD2 (6 bases). The CDR3 totals 13 residues. Germline loops: CDR1 LGHDT, CDR2 YNNKEL (reference sequence). The germline V and J ends were trimmed by 4 bases and 7 bases, with 11 bases remaining between them. The chain's CDR3 is CASSPTGTNIQYF. The CDR3 nucleotides are TGTGCCAGCAGCCCTACGGGGACTAACATTCAGTACTTC.

The chain recombines TRBV4-1 with TRBJ1-6; no clear D gene. Germline V CDR1 and CDR2: MGHRA, YSYEKL. The CDR3 loop spans 15 amino acids. V gave up 1 base and J gave up 9 bases, with 13 bases separating them. CDR3 residues: CASSQAPRAGSPLHF. CDR3 nucleotide sequence: TGCGCCAGCAGCCAAGCCCCAAGGGCGGGTTCACCCCTCCACTTT.